The text below deals with one TCR beta chain. This clonotype came up many times. It lacks a known antigen. No base quality values were provided; no much bigger clone lies one nucleotide off. Library preparation employed PCR. Instrument on record: Illumina HiSeq 4000. Preparation of bulk TCR libraries followed a previously described approach, with the TCR primers listed in Table S5. Purification of total RNA was performed with the Qiagen AllPrep DNA/RNA kit. Before analysis, reads from multiple sequencing runs of the same library were pooled. The study's own analysis went as follows. Reads were retained only if an exact TCR constant sequence was present, and the retained reads were trimmed to 150 nt and grouped according to their 12-nt molecular barcodes. Reads within each barcode group were sub-clustered using a 15% Levenshtein threshold, and quality-weighted consensus sequences were constructed for each RNA molecule. Non-functional sequences were discarded, and so were lower-count sequences lying one edit away from another sequence. On the basis of fitting two negative binomial distributions, barcode sub-clusters with fewer than 20% of the maximum read count were discarded. TCRdb cleaned the public reads at Q25 with fastp, built clones with MiXCR and kept in-frame beta chains. A single entry per CDR3 protein holds the most common genes and DNA from its merged rows. The V and J calls were not made by the authors but by TCRdb's processing. This sample is represented by about 100,000 distinct CDR3 sequences; roughly 21% of them were singletons. The top ten constitute more than 0.85% of the sample.

Naive CD8 T cell libraries were made from approximately 22,000 to 940,000 sorted cells using 10%, 30% or 50% of purified RNA. On a BD FACSAria II, naive CD8 T cells were FACS-sorted as CD8+CD4-CCR7+CD45RA+ and collected into RLT Plus buffer. To test detection sensitivity, Jurkat RNA equivalent to roughly eleven TCR copies was spiked into samples of roughly 18,000-1,100,000 naive CD8 T cells. Enrichment of CD8 T cells was performed with RosetteSep CD8+ T Cell Enrichment Cocktail and Ficoll-Paque, after which ACK red cell lysis was carried out. The data are from a study of molecular identifiers for immune sequencing clone quantification listed by TCRdb under 2018. With respect to the entire study: For a replicate experiment, RNA from around 20,000 or 99,000 naive CD8 T cells was divided into five aliquots, and four of the five aliquots were sequenced. CD8 T cells were used in a methods study to benchmark molecular-identifier clustering-based TCR repertoire sequencing (MIDCIRS) and TCR RNA copy counting. Paper-wide results and their limitations: In CMV-specific effector cells, over 97% of molecules were held by clones above 20 RNA copies, whereas under 1% of molecules were held by such clones in naive cells. Without barcode sub-clustering, chimeric consensus sequences inflated TCR diversity; chimeras reached as high as 47%. Modeling gave about 3 recovered TCR RNA copies per cell versus 9.5 to 10 by digital PCR, implying roughly 29% capture efficiency. Highly expanded clone sizes could be underestimated if identical TCR molecules share a barcode. A single cell's worth of spiked-in Jurkat TCR RNA was reported detectable even among about a million naive CD8 T cells. Naive libraries contained spiked-in Jurkat TCR RNA (more than nine copies' worth), which is not part of the donor repertoire.

The junction carries 11 bases between V and J, which are trimmed by 4 bases and 8 bases respectively. CDR1 and CDR2 (MNHNY, SVGAGI) derive from the germline V gene (reference sequence). Inclusive of the bounding cysteine and phenylalanine, the CDR3 is 13 residues long. Here the CDR3 DNA is all that survives: 39 bases in frame from base 1. In this chain, TRBV6-6 is recombined with TRBJ1-4; TRBD1 might be the D gene, on 5 matching bases. The receptor was derived from a human donor in good health. Some libraries in this study had Jurkat cell RNA spiked in. Sequencing was performed on naive CD8+ T cells from blood, with Jurkat cell RNA spiked in. Interpreted using the paper, the cell subset or site label stands for: FACS-sorted CD8+CD4-CCR7+CD45RA+ naive T cells. The CDR3 protein: CASSFPSGEKLFF. Here is the DNA: TGTGCCAGCAGTTTCCCTTCAGGGGAAAAACTGTTTTTT.